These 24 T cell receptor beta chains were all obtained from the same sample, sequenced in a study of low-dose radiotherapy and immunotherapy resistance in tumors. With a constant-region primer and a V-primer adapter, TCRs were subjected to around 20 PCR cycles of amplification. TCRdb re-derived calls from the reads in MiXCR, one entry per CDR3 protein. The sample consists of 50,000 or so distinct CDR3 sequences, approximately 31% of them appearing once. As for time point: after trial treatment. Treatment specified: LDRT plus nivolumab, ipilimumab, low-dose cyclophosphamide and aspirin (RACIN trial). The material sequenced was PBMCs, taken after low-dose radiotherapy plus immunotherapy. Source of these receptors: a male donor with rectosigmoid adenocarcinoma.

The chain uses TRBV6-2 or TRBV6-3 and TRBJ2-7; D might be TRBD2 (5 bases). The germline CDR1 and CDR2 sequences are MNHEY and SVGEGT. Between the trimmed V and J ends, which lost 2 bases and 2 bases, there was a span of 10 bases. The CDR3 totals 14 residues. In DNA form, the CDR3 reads TGTGCCAGCAGTTACGGTGGGAGCCCCTACGAGCAGTACTTC. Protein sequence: CASSYGGSPYEQYF.

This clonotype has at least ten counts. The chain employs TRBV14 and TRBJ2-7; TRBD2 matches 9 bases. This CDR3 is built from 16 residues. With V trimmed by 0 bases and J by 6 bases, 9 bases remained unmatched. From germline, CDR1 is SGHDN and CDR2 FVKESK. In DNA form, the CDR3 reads TGTGCCAGCAGCCAAGATCTGGGACTAGCATTCTCCGAGCAGTACTTC. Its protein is CASSQDLGLAFSEQYF.

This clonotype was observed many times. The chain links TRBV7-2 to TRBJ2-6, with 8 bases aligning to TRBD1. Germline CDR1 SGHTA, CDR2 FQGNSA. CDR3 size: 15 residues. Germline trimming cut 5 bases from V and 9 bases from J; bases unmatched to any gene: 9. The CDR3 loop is CASSPKTGGGNVLTF. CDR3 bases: TGTGCCAGCAGCCCCAAAACAGGGGGAGGCAACGTCCTGACTTTC. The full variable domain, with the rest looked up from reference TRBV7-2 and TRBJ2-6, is GAGVSQSPSNKVTEKGKDVELRCDPISGHTALYWYRQSLGQGLEFLIYFQGNSAPDKSGLPSDRFSAERTGGSVSTLTIQRTQQEDSAVYLCASSPKTGGGNVLTFGAGSRLTVL.

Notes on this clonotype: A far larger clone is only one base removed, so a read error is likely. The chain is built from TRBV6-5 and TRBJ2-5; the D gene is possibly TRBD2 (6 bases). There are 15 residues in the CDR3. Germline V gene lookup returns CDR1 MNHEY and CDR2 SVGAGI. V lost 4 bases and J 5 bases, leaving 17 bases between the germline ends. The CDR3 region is CASSWDRGVRETQYF. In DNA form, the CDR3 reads TGTGCCAGCAGTTGGGACCGCGGGGTGAGGGAGACCCAGTACTTC.

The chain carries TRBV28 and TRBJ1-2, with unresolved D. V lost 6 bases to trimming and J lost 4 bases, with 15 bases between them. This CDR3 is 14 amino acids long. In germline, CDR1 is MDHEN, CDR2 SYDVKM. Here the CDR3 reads CASSSLIGRYGYTF. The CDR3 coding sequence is TGTGCCAGCAGCAGTTTAATCGGCCGCTATGGCTACACCTTC.

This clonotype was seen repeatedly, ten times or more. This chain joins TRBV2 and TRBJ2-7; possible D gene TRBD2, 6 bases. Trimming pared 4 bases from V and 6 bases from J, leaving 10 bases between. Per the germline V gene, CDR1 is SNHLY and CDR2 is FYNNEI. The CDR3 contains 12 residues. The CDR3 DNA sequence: TGTGCCAGCAGTGTGCGGGGAACCGAGCAGTACTTC. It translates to CASSVRGTEQYF.

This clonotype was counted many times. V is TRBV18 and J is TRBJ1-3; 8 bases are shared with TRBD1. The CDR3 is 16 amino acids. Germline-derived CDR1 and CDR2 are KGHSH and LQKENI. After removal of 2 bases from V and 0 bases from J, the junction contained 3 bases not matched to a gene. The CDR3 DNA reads TGTGCCAGCTCACCAATGACAGGGGTCTCTGGAAACACCATATATTTT. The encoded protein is CASSPMTGVSGNTIYF.

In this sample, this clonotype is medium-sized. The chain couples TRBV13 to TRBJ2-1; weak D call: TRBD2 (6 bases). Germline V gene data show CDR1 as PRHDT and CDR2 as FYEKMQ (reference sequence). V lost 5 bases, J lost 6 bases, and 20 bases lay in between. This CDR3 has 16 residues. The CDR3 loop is CASSRALADFSNEQFF. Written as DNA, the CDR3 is TGTGCCAGCAGCCGGGCATTAGCGGACTTTTCCAATGAGCAGTTCTTC.

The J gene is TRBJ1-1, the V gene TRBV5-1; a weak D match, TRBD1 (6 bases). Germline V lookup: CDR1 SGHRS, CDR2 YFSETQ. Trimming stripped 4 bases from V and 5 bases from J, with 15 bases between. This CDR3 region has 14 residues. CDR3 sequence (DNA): TGCGCCAGCAGCGGGGGGGCCGGGGGAACTGAAGCTTTCTTT. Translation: CASSGGAGGTEAFF.

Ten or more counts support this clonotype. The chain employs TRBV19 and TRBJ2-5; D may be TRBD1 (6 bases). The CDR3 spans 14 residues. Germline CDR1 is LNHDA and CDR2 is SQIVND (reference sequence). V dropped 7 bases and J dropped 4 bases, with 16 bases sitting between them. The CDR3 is CASNRGQWGETQYF. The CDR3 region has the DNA TGTGCCAGTAACCGAGGACAGTGGGGAGAGACCCAGTACTTC.

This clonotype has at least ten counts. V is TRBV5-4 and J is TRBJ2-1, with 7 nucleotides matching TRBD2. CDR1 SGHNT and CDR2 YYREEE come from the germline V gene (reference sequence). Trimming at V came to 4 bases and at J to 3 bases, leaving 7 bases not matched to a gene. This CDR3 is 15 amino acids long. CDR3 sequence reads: CASSKSGINYNEQFF. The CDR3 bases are TGTGCCAGCAGCAAGAGCGGGATTAACTACAATGAGCAGTTCTTC. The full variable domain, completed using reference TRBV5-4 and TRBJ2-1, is ETGVTQSPTHLIKTRGQQVTLRCSSQSGHNTVSWYQQALGQGPQFIFQYYREEENGRGNFPPRFSGLQFPNYSSELNVNALELDDSALYLCASSKSGINYNEQFFGPGTRLTVL.

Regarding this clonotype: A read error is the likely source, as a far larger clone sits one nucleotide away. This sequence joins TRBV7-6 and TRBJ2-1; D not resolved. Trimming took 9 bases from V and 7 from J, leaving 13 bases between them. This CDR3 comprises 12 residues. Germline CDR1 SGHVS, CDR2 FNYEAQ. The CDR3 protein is CARLSPGNEQFF. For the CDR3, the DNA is TGTGCCAGACTCTCCCCTGGGAATGAGCAGTTCTTC.

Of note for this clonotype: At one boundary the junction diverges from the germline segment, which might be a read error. CDR3 in amino acids: CVSRRGTILTPGELFF. In nucleotides, the CDR3 is TGTGTCAGCAGACGCGGCACGATATTAACACCTGGGGAGCTGTTTTTT. The chain links TRBV6-8 to TRBJ2-2; D remains ambiguous. The CDR3 contains 16 residues. The germline V gene has CDR1 MNHGY and CDR2 SAAAGT.

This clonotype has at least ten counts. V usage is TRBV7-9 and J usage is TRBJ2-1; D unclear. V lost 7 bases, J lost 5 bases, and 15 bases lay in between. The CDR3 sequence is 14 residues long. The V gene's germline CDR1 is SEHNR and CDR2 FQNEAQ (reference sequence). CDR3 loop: CASNLPISHNEQFF. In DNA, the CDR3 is TGTGCCAGCAACCTGCCCATTTCCCACAATGAGCAGTTCTTC.

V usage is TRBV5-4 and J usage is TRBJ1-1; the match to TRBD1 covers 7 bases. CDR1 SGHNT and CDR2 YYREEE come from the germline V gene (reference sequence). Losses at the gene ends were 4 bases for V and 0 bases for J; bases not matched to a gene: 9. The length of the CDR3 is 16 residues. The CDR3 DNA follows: TGTGCCAGCAGCGAGCAGGGGGTCGGGATGAACACTGAAGCTTTCTTT. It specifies CASSEQGVGMNTEAFF.

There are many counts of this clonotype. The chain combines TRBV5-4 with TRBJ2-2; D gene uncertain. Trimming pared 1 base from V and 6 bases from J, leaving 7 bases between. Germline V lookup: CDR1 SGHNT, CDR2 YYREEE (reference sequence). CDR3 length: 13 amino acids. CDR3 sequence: CASSLFGAGELFF. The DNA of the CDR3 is TGTGCCAGCAGCTTGTTTGGAGCCGGGGAGCTGTTTTTT.

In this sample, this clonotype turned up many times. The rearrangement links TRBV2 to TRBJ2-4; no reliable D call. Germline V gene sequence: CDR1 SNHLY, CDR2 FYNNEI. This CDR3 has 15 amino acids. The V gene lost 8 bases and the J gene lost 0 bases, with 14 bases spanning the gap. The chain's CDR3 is CASAARYLAKNIQYF. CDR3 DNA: TGTGCCAGCGCCGCGCGGTACCTAGCCAAAAACATTCAGTACTTC.

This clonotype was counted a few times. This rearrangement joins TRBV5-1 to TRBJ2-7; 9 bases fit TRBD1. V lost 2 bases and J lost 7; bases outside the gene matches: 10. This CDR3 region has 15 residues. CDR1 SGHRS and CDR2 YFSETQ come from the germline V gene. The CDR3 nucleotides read TGCGCCAGCAGCTTCACCTCGGGACAGGGTGGGGAGCAGTACTTC. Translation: CASSFTSGQGGEQYF.

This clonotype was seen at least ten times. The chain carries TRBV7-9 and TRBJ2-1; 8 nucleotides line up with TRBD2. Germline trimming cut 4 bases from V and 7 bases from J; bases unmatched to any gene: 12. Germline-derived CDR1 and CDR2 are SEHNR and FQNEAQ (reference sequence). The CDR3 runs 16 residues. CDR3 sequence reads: CASSSSESGSGNEQFF. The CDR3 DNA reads TGTGCCAGCAGCTCCTCCGAGAGCGGGAGCGGGAATGAGCAGTTCTTC.

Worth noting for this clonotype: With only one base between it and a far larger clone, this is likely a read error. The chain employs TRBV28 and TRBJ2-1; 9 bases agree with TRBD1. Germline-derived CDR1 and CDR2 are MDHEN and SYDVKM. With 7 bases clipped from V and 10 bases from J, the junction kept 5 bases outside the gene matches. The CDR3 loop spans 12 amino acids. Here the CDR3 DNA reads TGTGCCAGCACACAGGGGGCTTACGAGCAGTTCTTC. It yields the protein CASTQGAYEQFF. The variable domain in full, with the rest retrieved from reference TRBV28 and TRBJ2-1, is DVKVTQSSRYLVKRTGEKVFLECVQDMDHENMFWYRQDPGLGLRLIYFSYDVKMKEKGDIPEGYSVSREKKERFSLILESASTNQTSMYLCASTQGAYEQFFGPGTRLTVL.

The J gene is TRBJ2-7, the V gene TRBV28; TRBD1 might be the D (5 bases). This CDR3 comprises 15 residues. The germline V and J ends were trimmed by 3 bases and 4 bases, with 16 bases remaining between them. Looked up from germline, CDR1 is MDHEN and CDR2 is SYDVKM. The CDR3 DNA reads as TGTGCCAGCAGTTTTTATAGCAGGGCCTCTTACGAGCAGTACTTC. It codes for CASSFYSRASYEQYF.

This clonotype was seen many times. This chain's CDR3 is CASSLDHGSVEAFF. DNA for the CDR3: TGTGCCAGCAGCTTAGATCATGGGTCAGTTGAAGCTTTCTTT. The gene calls are TRBV11-2 and TRBJ1-1; D unresolved. V gave up 0 bases and J gave up 7 bases, with 12 bases separating them. Germline CDR1 and CDR2: SGHAT and FQNNGV. CDR3 size: 14 residues.

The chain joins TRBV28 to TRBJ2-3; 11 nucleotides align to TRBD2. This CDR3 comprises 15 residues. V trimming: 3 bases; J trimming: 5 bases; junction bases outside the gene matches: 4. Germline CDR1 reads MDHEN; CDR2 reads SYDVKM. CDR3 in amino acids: CASSFSGRALDTQYF. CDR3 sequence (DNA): TGTGCCAGCAGTTTTAGCGGGAGGGCCTTAGATACGCAGTATTTT.

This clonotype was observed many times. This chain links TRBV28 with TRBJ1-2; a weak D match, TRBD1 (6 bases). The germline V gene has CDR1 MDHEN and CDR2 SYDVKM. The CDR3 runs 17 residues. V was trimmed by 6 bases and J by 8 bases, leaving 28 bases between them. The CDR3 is CASSSSGQAGASRGYTF. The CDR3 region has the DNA TGTGCCAGCAGCTCCTCGGGCCAGGCAGGGGCGTCCCGGGGCTACACCTTC.